Each of the 18 T cell receptor beta chains below was sequenced from the same sample in a study of T cells in Graves' hyperthyroidism and ophthalmopathy. RNA transcripts gave rise to amplified TCR beta CDR3 regions. During a first-round RT-PCR of the TCR CDR3, the HTBI primer set was used. TCRdb re-derived calls from the multiplex PCR reads in MiXCR, one entry per CDR3 protein. The table has 490,000 or so distinct CDR3 sequences, 40% to 50% seen once; the top ten hold about 40%. The sequenced material came from peripheral blood or thyroid tissue (not recorded which). The receptors come from an adult woman with Graves' disease, either hyperthyroidism or ophthalmopathy (not recorded which).

This clonotype is a singleton in its sample. The junction shows a germline mismatch at one end, possibly a read error. DNA for the CDR3: TGTGCCATCAGTTACTCGACCGCGGGGACAGGGATCGCCGGAAACACCATATATTTT. Its translation is CAISYSTAGTGIAGNTIYF. This rearrangement joins TRBV6-5 to TRBJ1-3, with 9 bases that match TRBD1. This CDR3 contains 19 residues. Germline assignment: CDR1 MNHEY and CDR2 SVGAGI.

The table lists this clonotype with many counts. V usage is TRBV7-9 and J usage is TRBJ2-7; TRBD1 or TRBD2 may be the D gene (6 bases each). The CDR3 contains 14 residues. CDR1 and CDR2 from the germline V gene are SEHNR and FQNEAQ (reference sequence). V was shortened by 5 bases and J by 4 bases, with 15 bases between the two germline ends. CDR3 loop: CASSPHGGPYEQYF. In DNA form, the CDR3 reads TGTGCCAGCAGCCCGCACGGGGGCCCATACGAGCAGTACTTC.

This clonotype was counted only a few times. V gene TRBV2 combines with J gene TRBJ1-5; D possibly corresponds to TRBD1 (6 bases). This CDR3 has 15 residues. Germline CDR1 SNHLY, CDR2 FYNNEI. Trimming removed 1 base from V and 9 bases from J, with 16 bases in between. The CDR3 nucleotides read TGTGCCAGCAGTGAAGTGGGGGCGAATTCGGGGCCCCAGCATTTT. It codes for CASSEVGANSGPQHF. The full variable domain, its missing parts supplied by reference TRBV2 and TRBJ1-5, is EPEVTQTPSHQVTQMGQEVILRCVPISNHLYFYWYRQILGQKVEFLVSFYNNEISEKSEIFDDQFSVERPDGSNFTLKIRSTKLEDSAMYFCASSEVGANSGPQHFGDGTRLSIL.

This clonotype was seen ten or more times. This rearrangement joins TRBV12-3 or TRBV12-4 to TRBJ1-2; tentatively, D is TRBD1 (6 bases). The V end was cut by 4 bases, the J end by 8 bases, with 14 bases between. CDR3 length: 13 residues. CDR3 sequence (DNA): TGTGCCAGCAGTTCCCGGGACACTTACGGCTACACCTTC. Amino acid sequence: CASSSRDTYGYTF.

The genes are TRBV5-6 and TRBJ2-7, with TRBD2 identical over 7 bases. The germline V gene encodes CDR1 SGHDT and CDR2 YYEEEE. This CDR3 contains 14 residues. J gave up 1 base and V 9 bases, and 10 bases lay outside the gene matches. The CDR3 DNA reads as TGTGCCACCCTGTTTTCCGGGAGGTCCTACGAGCAGTACTTC. Its protein product is CATLFSGRSYEQYF.

The chain recombines TRBV20-1 with TRBJ2-2; 7 bases line up with TRBD1. Germline values: CDR1 DFQATT, CDR2 SNEGSKA (reference sequence). Trimming cost V 5 bases and J 1 base; bases outside gene matches: 19. There are 19 residues in the CDR3. The CDR3 nucleotides are TGCAGTGCTTATACCCGGGACAGTCGGGCATCCCTGAACACCGGGGAGCTGTTTTTT. Translated: CSAYTRDSRASLNTGELFF.

This clonotype was observed at least ten times. The chain uses TRBV5-6 and TRBJ1-5; D is ambiguous. Germline CDR1 reads SGHDT; CDR2 reads YYEEEE. Deletions cut 0 bases from V and 4 bases from J, with 8 bases between. This CDR3 has 14 residues. The CDR3 DNA is TGTGCCAGCAGCTTGGGGGCTGATAATCAGCCCCAGCATTTT. Translated, it gives CASSLGADNQPQHF.

The table lists this clonotype with many counts. This chain uses TRBV19 with TRBJ1-5; D possibly corresponds to TRBD1 (6 bases). With 5 bases removed from V and 3 bases from J, the gap between germline ends came to 14 bases. The CDR3 extends over 15 amino acids. Germline CDR1 is LNHDA and CDR2 is SQIVND (reference sequence). In DNA, the CDR3 is TGTGCCAGTAGTCAAACAGGGCAGCACAATCAGCCCCAGCATTTT. Its protein is CASSQTGQHNQPQHF.

The genes are TRBV20-1 and TRBJ1-1; no firm D call. Germline lookup yields CDR1 DFQATT and CDR2 SNEGSKA (reference sequence). The CDR3 has 12 residues. The CDR3 protein is CSVLVGLAEAFF. CDR3 bases: TGCAGCGTCCTTGTGGGGTTGGCTGAAGCTTTCTTT.

There are a few counts of this clonotype. The J gene is TRBJ2-5, the V gene TRBV7-9; TRBD2 matches at 10 bases. Germline loops: CDR1 SEHNR, CDR2 FQNEAQ (reference sequence). V lost 7 bases to trimming and J lost 5 bases; unmatched junction nucleotides: 10. CDR3 length equals 15 residues. This CDR3 is CASTLAGVGKETQYF. In DNA form, the CDR3 reads TGTGCCAGCACTCTAGCGGGAGTAGGCAAGGAGACCCAGTACTTC.

The chain combines TRBV20-1 with TRBJ1-3; unclear D gene. Germline CDR1 reads DFQATT; CDR2 reads SNEGSKA (reference sequence). V was clipped by 0 bases and J by 8 bases, with 17 bases between them. The CDR3 has 15 amino acids. As DNA, the CDR3 is TGCAGTGCTAGAGACGGAGGGAGGCTGTCGGACACCATATATTTT. It yields the protein CSARDGGRLSDTIYF.

This clonotype was recorded many times. The rearrangement joins TRBV4-3 to TRBJ1-5; possibly TRBD1 for D (5 bases). The CDR3 is 16 amino acids. The V and J ends lost 0 bases and 0 bases respectively, with 9 bases between them. Germline values: CDR1 LGHNA, CDR2 YSLEER. The CDR3 sequence: CASSQDRGISNQPQHF. As DNA, the CDR3 is TGCGCCAGCAGCCAAGATAGGGGAATTAGCAATCAGCCCCAGCATTTT.

This clonotype was observed a few times. This rearrangement joins TRBV4-3 to TRBJ1-2; TRBD1 matches at 8 bases. This CDR3 contains 17 residues. V shed 0 bases, J shed 4 bases, and the junction held 10 bases outside the gene matches. CDR1 LGHNA and CDR2 YSLEER come from the germline V gene. The CDR3 DNA is TGCGCCAGCAGCCAAGAAATTCTGGGCAGGGGGCTCTATGGCTACACCTTC. Amino acids: CASSQEILGRGLYGYTF.

The V and J genes are TRBV7-9 and TRBJ1-1; D might be TRBD1 (5 bases). Germline lookup yields CDR1 SEHNR and CDR2 FQNEAQ (reference sequence). The V end lost 5 bases, the J end lost 0 bases, and 10 bases lay between the germline ends. The CDR3 sequence is 14 residues long. CDR3 in amino acids: CASSRTPMNTEAFF. The DNA for the CDR3 is TGTGCCAGCAGCCGGACACCTATGAACACTGAAGCTTTCTTT.

This clonotype has ten or more counts. This CDR3 reads CASSGDRANTGELFF. Written as DNA, the CDR3 is TGTGCCAGCAGTGGAGATAGAGCCAACACCGGGGAGCTGTTTTTT. The chain recombines TRBV2 with TRBJ2-2; no definite D call. This CDR3 is 15 amino acids long. Deletions cut 4 bases from V and 2 bases from J, with 11 bases between. Germline CDR1 SNHLY, CDR2 FYNNEI.

This clonotype was detected many times. V gene TRBV11-2 combines with J gene TRBJ2-5; weak D call: TRBD1 (6 bases). The CDR3 is 15 residues long. From germline, CDR1 is SGHAT and CDR2 FQNNGV. The V gene lost 2 bases and the J gene lost 2 bases, with 12 bases spanning the gap. CDR3 protein: CASSLNRANQETQYF. CDR3 bases: TGTGCCAGCAGCTTAAACAGGGCGAATCAAGAGACCCAGTACTTC.

The genes are TRBV27 and TRBJ2-5; a possible D gene is TRBD1 (6 bases). The CDR3 loop spans 14 amino acids. Germline V gene data show CDR1 as MNHEY and CDR2 as SMNVEV (reference sequence). Trimming cost V 2 bases and J 1 base, with 8 bases left between them. CDR3 loop: CASSLQGTQETQYF. CDR3 DNA sequence: TGTGCCAGCAGTTTACAGGGGACCCAAGAGACCCAGTACTTC.

This clonotype was counted between two and nine times. The rearrangement links TRBV10-2 to TRBJ1-5, with 8 bases matching TRBD1. The CDR3 is 14 amino acids. Germline V gene sequence: CDR1 WSHSY, CDR2 SAAADI. The J segment lost 6 bases and the V segment lost 4 bases, leaving 5 bases of the junction unmatched. In nucleotides, the CDR3 is TGCGCCAGCAGTGTACAGGGGGTAGGTCAGCCCCAGCATTTT. It translates to CASSVQGVGQPQHF.